The clone carrying this T cell receptor beta chain was picked up a small number of times. The antigen is undetermined. Making the TCR beta libraries involved quantitative 5'-RACE with molecular barcodes. TCRdb fed the 5' RACE reads into MiXCR, producing one record per CDR3 protein. The sample includes around 120,000 distinct CDR3 sequences, around 9.7% of them seen just once. This sample was included in a study of CD8 T cells in ankylosing spondylitis. The CDR3 is made up of 15 amino acids. In germline, CDR1 is MNHEY, CDR2 SMNVEV (reference sequence). Trimming removed 3 bases at V and 4 bases at J, with 13 bases between. Study results and caveats: Reports say disease-linked clones showed up significantly more in matched ankylosing spondylitis synovial fluid.

V gene TRBV27 combines with J gene TRBJ1-5, with D unclear. The TCR was taken from a male donor with ankylosing spondylitis or in good health (not recorded which). Sequenced material: blood, either unsorted or a sorted T cell fraction (not recorded which). This CDR3 is CASSFQGSPNQPQHF. CDR3 bases: TGTGCCAGCAGTTTTCAAGGGTCACCGAATCAGCCCCAGCATTTT.